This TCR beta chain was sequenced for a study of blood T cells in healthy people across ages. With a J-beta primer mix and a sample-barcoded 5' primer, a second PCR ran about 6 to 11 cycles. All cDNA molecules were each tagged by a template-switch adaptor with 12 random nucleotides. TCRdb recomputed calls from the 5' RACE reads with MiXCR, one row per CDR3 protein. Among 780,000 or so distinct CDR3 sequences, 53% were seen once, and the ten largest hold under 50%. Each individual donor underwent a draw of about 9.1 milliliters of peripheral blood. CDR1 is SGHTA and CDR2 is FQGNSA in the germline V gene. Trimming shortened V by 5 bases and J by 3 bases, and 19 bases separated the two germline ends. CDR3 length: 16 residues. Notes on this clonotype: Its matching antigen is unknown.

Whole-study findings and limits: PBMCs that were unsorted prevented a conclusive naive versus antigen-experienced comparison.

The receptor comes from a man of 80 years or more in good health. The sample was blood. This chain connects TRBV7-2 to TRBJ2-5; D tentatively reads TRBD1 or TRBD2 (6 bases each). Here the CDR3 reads CASSPSTSRGKETQYF. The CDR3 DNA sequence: TGTGCCAGCAGCCCTAGTACTAGCAGGGGAAAAGAGACCCAGTACTTC.